The 3 T cell receptor beta chains below all came from one sample that was sequenced in a study of beta chain features in type 1 diabetes. Every bit of the isolated RNA underwent reverse transcription, so sequencing read expressed TCRB transcripts. TCRdb's table, derived via immunoSEQ multiplex PCR, lists solely in-frame clones and lacks some. The sample holds 200,000 to 250,000 clones, 27% seen once. Sequenced: central memory CD4+ T cells from blood. All receptors come from a man younger than 40 in good health.

This chain connects TRBV4-1 to TRBJ2-5; D perhaps matches TRBD2 (5 bases). This CDR3 is 15 amino acids long. Trimming shortened V by 0 bases and J by 2 bases, and 10 bases separated the two germline ends. Germline values: CDR1 MGHRA, CDR2 YSYEKL. The CDR3 nucleotides read TGCGCCAGCAGCCAAGATCCTAGCAGACAAGAGACCCAGTACTTC. Its protein product is CASSQDPSRQETQYF.

The J gene is TRBJ1-6, the V gene TRBV11-2; D is unresolved. The germline V gene has CDR1 SGHAT and CDR2 FQNNGV. CDR3 length equals 13 residues. The germline V and J ends were trimmed by 5 bases and 5 bases, with 7 bases remaining between them. For the CDR3, the DNA is TGTGCCAGCAGCCTTACTGATAATTCACCCCTCCACTTT. Its protein is CASSLTDNSPLHF.

The genes are TRBV18 and TRBJ2-1, with TRBD2 identical over 12 bases. V dropped 3 bases and J dropped 6; count of bases not matched to a gene: 9. Germline V gene data show CDR1 as KGHSH and CDR2 as LQKENI. CDR3 size: 17 residues. The CDR3 DNA is TGTGCCAGCTCACCCCCGAGGACTAGCGGGACCTTCAATGAGCAGTTCTTC. Protein product: CASSPPRTSGTFNEQFF.